These T cell receptor beta chains were read from a single sample in a study of vaccination and CD4 T cells after COVID-19. TCRdb recomputed calls from the PCR reads with MiXCR, one row per CDR3 protein. This table has approximately 15,000 distinct CDR3 sequences, roughly 25% appearing once. These receptors lack a known antigen. The sequenced material came from cultured CD4+ T cells from blood. These receptors all come from a human donor with COVID-19. Each CDR3 is given with its conserved first and last residue. Fields, in order: J gene, V gene, D gene, clone size, CDR3 protein, CDR3 DNA. D genes are given only for firm matches. Where a row states a size, it is once, few, many or the class of an expanded clone; other rows omit it.

TRBJ1-5 TRBV10-3 TRBD1 few CAISATGVNQPQHF TGTGCCATCAGCGCGACAGGGGTCAATCAGCCCCAGCATTTT
TRBJ1-5 TRBV6-2/TRBV6-3 - large CASSYRDQPQHF TGTGCCAGCAGTTACAGAGATCAGCCCCAGCATTTT
TRBJ2-2 TRBV19 - few CASSRYRDEAGELFF TGTGCCAGTAGCCGATATCGCGACGAGGCCGGGGAGCTGTTTTTT
TRBJ1-2 TRBV20-1 - medium-sized CSARDLKGNYGYTF TGCAGTGCTAGAGATCTAAAGGGGAACTATGGCTACACCTTC
TRBJ2-5 TRBV28 - - CASSSPGTIQETQYF TGTGCCAGCAGTTCGCCCGGGACAATTCAAGAGACCCAGTACTTC
TRBJ1-4 TRBV10-3 - - CAIKSATNEKLFF TGTGCCATCAAGTCCGCAACTAATGAAAAACTGTTTTTT
TRBJ1-2 TRBV4-1 - few CASSPSIGGNYGYTF TGCGCCAGCAGCCCCTCCATTGGGGGGAACTATGGCTACACCTTC
TRBJ1-1 TRBV5-4 TRBD1 - CVSSWTGRSEAFF TGTGTCAGCAGCTGGACAGGGAGGAGTGAAGCTTTCTTT
TRBJ1-1 TRBV6-1 TRBD1 few CASSGTGLYAFF TGTGCCAGCAGTGGGACAGGGCTTTACGCTTTCTTT
TRBJ2-1 TRBV5-1 - - CASSLVLPSSYNEQFF TGCGCCAGCAGCTTGGTTCTCCCGAGCTCCTACAATGAGCAGTTCTTC
TRBJ1-6 TRBV7-2 - - CASSLAGGDNSPLHF TGTGCCAGCAGCTTAGCGGGGGGGGATAATTCACCCCTCCACTTT
TRBJ1-6 TRBV4-1 - few CASSKLQGDNSPLHF TGCGCCAGCAGCAAGCTACAGGGTGACAATTCACCCCTCCACTTT
TRBJ1-6 TRBV4-1 - - CASSQDRGRSPLHF TGCGCCAGCAGCCAAGATCGGGGAAGGTCACCCCTCCACTTT
TRBJ1-5 TRBV6-4 - few CASSDVPQGSPQHF TGTGCCAGCAGTGACGTCCCGCAGGGTTCGCCCCAGCATTTT
TRBJ2-2 TRBV6-5 - - CASSYSLRGAEGTGELFF TGTGCCAGCAGTTACTCGTTAAGGGGGGCGGAGGGCACCGGGGAGCTGTTTTTT
TRBJ2-3 TRBV5-6 TRBD2 once CASSLGLAGAPDTQYF TGTGCCAGCAGCTTGGGACTAGCGGGGGCCCCAGATACGCAGTATTTT
TRBJ1-2 TRBV7-2 - medium-sized CASSLSGVGGYTF TGTGCCAGCAGCTTATCAGGGGTTGGTGGCTACACCTTC
TRBJ2-2 TRBV5-4 TRBD1 once CASTLGQPNTGELFF TGTGCCAGCACCCTGGGACAGCCGAACACCGGGGAGCTGTTTTTT
TRBJ1-4 TRBV7-9 - - CASSFDWTANEKLFF TGTGCCAGCAGCTTTGATTGGACAGCTAATGAAAAACTGTTTTTT
TRBJ1-1 TRBV27 - - CASRPSGTGEAFF TGTGCCAGCAGGCCGTCCGGCACTGGTGAAGCTTTCTTT
TRBJ1-1 TRBV20-1 TRBD1 few CSARDRRGPEGAFF TGCAGTGCTAGAGACCGAAGGGGGCCGGAAGGAGCTTTCTTT
TRBJ1-6 TRBV2 TRBD1 - CVSSEGGTRGSPLHF TGTGTCAGCAGTGAAGGGGGCACCCGGGGTTCACCCCTCCACTTT
TRBJ1-4 TRBV7-4 TRBD1 - CASSHSWGQGANNEKLFF TGTGCCAGCAGCCACTCATGGGGACAGGGAGCGAATAATGAAAAACTGTTTTTT
TRBJ2-7 TRBV20-1 - few CSAHHGGQYF TGCAGTGCTCACCATGGGGGCCAGTACTTC
TRBJ2-4 TRBV6-1 TRBD1 - CASGRQGKNIQYF TGTGCCAGCGGTCGACAGGGTAAAAACATTCAGTACTTC
TRBJ2-5 TRBV6-1 TRBD1 medium-sized CASSPGQADRETQYF TGTGCCAGCAGTCCCGGACAGGCCGATAGGGAGACCCAGTACTTC
TRBJ1-5 TRBV7-3 TRBD1 medium-sized CASSPSGGNQPQHF TGTGCCAGCAGCCCCTCAGGGGGAAATCAGCCCCAGCATTTT
TRBJ2-5 TRBV19 TRBD2 - CASSIDPRGTVETQYF TGTGCCAGTAGTATCGATCCGCGGGGGACCGTCGAGACCCAGTACTTC
TRBJ1-2 TRBV7-2 - - CASKGRYGYTF TGTGCCAGCAAAGGTCGATATGGCTACACCTTC
TRBJ2-1 TRBV20-1 - - CSAHTGAAYNEQFF TGCAGTGCCCACACTGGGGCGGCCTACAATGAGCAGTTCTTC
TRBJ1-5 TRBV4-1 - few CASSQEVGISNQPQHF TGCGCCAGCAGCCAAGAGGTAGGGATCAGCAATCAGCCCCAGCATTTT
TRBJ1-2 TRBV12-3/TRBV12-4 - - CASSFGRSYGYTF TGTGCCAGCAGTTTTGGCAGGTCCTATGGCTACACCTTC